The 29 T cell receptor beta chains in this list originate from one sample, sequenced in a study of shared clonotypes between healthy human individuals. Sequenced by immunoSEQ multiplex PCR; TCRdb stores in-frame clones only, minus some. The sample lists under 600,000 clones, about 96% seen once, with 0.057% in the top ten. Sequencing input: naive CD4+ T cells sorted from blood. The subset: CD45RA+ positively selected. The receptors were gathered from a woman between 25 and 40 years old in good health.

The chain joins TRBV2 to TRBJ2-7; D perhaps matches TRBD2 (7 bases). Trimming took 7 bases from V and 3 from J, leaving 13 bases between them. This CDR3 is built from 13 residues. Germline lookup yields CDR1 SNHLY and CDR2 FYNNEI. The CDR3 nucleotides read TGTGCCAGCACCAAGGGAGGGGGCTACGAGCAGTACTTC. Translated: CASTKGGGYEQYF.

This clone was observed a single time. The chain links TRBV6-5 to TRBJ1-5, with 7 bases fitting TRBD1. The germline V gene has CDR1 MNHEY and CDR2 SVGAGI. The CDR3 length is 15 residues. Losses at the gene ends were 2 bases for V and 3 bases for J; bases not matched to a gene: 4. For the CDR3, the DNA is TGTGCCAGCAGTTACGCCAGGGGGATCAATCAGCCCCAGCATTTT. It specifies CASSYARGINQPQHF.

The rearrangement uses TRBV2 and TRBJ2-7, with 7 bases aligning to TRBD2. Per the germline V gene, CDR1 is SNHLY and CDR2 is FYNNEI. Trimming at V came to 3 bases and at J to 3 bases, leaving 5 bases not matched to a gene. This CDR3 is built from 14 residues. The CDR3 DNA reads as TGTGCCAGCAGTGACCCTAGCGGCCGCTACGAGCAGTACTTC. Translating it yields CASSDPSGRYEQYF.

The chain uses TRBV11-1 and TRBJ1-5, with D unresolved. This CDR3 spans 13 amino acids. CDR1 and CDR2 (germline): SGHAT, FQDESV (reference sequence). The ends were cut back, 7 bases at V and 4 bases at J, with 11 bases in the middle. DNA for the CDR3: TGTGCCAGCACCCACTCGGGGAATCAGCCCCAGCATTTT. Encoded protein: CASTHSGNQPQHF. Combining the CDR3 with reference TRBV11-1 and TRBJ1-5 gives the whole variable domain EAEVAQSPRYKITEKSQAVAFWCDPISGHATLYWYRQILGQGPELLVQFQDESVVDDSQLPKDRFSAERLKGVDSTLKIQPAELGDSAMYLCASTHSGNQPQHFGDGTRLSIL.

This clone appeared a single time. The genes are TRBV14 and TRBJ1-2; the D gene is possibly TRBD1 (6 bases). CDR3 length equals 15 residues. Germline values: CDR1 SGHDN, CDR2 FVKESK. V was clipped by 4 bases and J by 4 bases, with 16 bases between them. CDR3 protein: CASSRPVDSRYGYTF. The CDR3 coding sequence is TGTGCCAGCAGCCGACCAGTGGACAGCCGCTATGGCTACACCTTC.

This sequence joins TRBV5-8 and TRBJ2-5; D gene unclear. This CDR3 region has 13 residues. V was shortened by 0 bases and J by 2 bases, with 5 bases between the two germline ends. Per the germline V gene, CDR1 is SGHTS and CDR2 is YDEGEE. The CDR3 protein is CASSLDGQETQYF. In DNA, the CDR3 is TGTGCCAGCAGCTTGGACGGACAAGAGACCCAGTACTTC.

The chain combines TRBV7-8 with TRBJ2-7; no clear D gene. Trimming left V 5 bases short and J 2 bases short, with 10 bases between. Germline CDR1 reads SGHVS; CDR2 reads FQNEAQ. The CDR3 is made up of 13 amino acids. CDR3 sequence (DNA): TGTGCCAGCAGCAAGGGCCTACCCTACGAGCAGTACTTC. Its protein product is CASSKGLPYEQYF.

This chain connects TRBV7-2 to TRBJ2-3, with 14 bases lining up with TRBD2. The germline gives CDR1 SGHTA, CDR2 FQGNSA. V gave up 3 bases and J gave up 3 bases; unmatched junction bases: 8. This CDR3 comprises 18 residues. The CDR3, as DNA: TGTGCCAGCAGCTTTGGGACTAGCGGGAGTATAGGAACAGATACGCAGTATTTT. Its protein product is CASSFGTSGSIGTDTQYF.

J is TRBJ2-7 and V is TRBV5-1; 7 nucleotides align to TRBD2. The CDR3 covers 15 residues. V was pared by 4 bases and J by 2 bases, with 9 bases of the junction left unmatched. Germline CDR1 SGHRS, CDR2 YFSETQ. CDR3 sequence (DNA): TGCGCCAGCAGCCCGGAAAAGGGAGGGCCCTACGAGCAGTACTTC. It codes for CASSPEKGGPYEQYF.

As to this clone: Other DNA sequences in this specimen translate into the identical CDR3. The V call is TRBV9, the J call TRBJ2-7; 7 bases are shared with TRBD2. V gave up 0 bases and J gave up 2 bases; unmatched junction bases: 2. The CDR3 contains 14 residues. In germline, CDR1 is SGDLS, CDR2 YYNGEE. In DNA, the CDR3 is TGTGCCAGCAGCGTAGGGCGGGAGACCTACGAGCAGTACTTC. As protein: CASSVGRETYEQYF.

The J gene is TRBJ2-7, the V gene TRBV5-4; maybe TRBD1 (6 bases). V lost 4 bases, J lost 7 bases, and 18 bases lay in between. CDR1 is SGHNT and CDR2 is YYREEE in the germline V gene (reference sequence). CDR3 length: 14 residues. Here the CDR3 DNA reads TGTGCCAGCAGCCCCGCTGTGGGGGCTGGAGAGCAGTACTTC. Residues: CASSPAVGAGEQYF.

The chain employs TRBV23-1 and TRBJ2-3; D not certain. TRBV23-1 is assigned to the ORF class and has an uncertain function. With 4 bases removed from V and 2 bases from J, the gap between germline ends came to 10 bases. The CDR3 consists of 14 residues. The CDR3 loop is CASSLIDPTDTQYF. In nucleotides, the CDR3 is TGCGCCAGCAGTCTGATCGACCCCACAGATACGCAGTATTTT.

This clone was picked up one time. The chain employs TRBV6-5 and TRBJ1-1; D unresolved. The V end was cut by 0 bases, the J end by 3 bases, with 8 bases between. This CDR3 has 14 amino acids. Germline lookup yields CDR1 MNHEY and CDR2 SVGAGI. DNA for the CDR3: TGTGCCAGCAGTTACTCGGCAGCGGACACTGAAGCTTTCTTT. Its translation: CASSYSAADTEAFF.

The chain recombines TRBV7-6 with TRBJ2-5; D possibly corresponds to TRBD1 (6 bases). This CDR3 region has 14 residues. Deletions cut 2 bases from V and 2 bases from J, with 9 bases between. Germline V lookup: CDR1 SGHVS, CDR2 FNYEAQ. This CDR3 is CASSLQGIQETQYF. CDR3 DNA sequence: TGTGCCAGCAGCTTACAGGGGATTCAAGAGACCCAGTACTTC. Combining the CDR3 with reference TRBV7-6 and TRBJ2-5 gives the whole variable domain GAGVSQSPRYKVTKRGQDVALRCDPISGHVSLYWYRQALGQGPEFLTYFNYEAQQDKSGLPNDRFSAERPEGSISTLTIQRTEQRDSAMYRCASSLQGIQETQYFGPGTRLLVL.

Written as DNA, the CDR3 is TGTGCCAGCAGCTACGGACACAATAGCAATCAGCCCCAGCATTTT. Protein product: CASSYGHNSNQPQHF. The chain carries TRBV7-2 and TRBJ1-5, with a possible D match to TRBD1 (5 bases). The germline V and J ends were trimmed by 4 bases and 0 bases, with 10 bases remaining between them. Per the germline V gene, CDR1 is SGHTA and CDR2 is FQGNSA. CDR3 length: 15 residues.

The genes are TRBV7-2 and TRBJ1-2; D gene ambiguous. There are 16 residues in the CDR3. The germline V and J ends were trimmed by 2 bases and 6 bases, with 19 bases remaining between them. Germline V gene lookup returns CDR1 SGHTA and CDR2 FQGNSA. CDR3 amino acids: CASSLLVSAGSDGYTF. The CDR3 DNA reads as TGTGCCAGCAGCTTATTGGTTTCGGCGGGGTCTGATGGCTACACCTTC.

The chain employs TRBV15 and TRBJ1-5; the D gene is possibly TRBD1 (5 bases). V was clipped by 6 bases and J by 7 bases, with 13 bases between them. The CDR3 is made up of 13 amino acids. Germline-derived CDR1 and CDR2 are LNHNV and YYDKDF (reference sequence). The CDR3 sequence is CATRGGVRQPQHF. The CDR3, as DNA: TGTGCCACCAGGGGGGGGGTCAGACAGCCCCAGCATTTT.

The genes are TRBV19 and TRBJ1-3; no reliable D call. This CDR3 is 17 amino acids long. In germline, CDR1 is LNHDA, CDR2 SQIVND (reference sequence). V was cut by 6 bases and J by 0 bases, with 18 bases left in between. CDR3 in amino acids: CASSDMGRLRSGNTIYF. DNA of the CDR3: TGTGCCAGTAGCGACATGGGCCGCCTGCGCTCTGGAAACACCATATATTTT.

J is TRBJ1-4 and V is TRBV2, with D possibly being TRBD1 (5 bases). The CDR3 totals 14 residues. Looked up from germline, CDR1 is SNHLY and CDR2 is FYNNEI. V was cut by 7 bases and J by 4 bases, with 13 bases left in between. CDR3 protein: CASKGTGINEKLFF. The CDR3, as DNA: TGTGCCAGCAAGGGAACAGGAATTAATGAAAAACTGTTTTTT.

The CDR3 region is CASKVSGRLWEQFF. In DNA, the CDR3 is TGTGCCAGCAAGGTTAGCGGGAGGTTATGGGAGCAGTTCTTC. The rearrangement joins TRBV2 to TRBJ2-1; 10 positions agree with TRBD2. Trimming at V came to 7 bases and at J to 10 bases, leaving 10 bases not matched to a gene. Germline V gene sequence: CDR1 SNHLY, CDR2 FYNNEI. This CDR3 spans 14 amino acids.

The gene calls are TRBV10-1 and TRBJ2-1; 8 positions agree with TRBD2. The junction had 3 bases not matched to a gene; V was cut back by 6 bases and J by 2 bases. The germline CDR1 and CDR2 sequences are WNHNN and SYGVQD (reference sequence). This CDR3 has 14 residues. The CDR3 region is CASSKREPYNEQFF. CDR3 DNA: TGCGCCAGCAGCAAGCGGGAGCCCTACAATGAGCAGTTCTTC.

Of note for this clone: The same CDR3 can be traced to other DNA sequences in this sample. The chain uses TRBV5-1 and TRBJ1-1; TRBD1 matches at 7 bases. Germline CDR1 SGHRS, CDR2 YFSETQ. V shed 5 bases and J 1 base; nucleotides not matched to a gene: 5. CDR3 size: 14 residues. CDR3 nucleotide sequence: TGCGCCAGCAGTCCCAGGACAGGGAACACTGAAGCTTTCTTT. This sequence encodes CASSPRTGNTEAFF.

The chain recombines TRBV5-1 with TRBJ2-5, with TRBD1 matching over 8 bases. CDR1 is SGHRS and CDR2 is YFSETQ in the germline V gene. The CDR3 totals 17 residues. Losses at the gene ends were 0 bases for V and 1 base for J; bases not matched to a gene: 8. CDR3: CASSLVGTGLRQETQYF. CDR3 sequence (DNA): TGCGCCAGCAGCTTGGTGGGGACAGGCCTGCGCCAAGAGACCCAGTACTTC.

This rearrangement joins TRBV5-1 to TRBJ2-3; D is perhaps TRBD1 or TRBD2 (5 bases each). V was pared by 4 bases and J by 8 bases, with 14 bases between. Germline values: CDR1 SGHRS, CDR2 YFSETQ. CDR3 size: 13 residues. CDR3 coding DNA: TGCGCCAGCAGCCCCCTTGAGAGGGGTACGCAGTATTTT. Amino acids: CASSPLERGTQYF.

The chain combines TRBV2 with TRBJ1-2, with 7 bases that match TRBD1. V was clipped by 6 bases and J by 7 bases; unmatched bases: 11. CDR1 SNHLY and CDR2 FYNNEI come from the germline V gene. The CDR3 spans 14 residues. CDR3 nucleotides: TGTGCCAGCAGCTTGACAGGGCGGGGACGTGGCTACACCTTC. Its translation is CASSLTGRGRGYTF.

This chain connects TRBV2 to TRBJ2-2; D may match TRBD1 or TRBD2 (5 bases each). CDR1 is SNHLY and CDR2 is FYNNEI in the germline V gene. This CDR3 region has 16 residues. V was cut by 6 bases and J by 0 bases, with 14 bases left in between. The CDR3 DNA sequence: TGTGCCAGCAGGAGGGACCTAACAGCGAACACCGGGGAGCTGTTTTTT. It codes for CASRRDLTANTGELFF. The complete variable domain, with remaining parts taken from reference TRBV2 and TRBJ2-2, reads EPEVTQTPSHQVTQMGQEVILRCVPISNHLYFYWYRQILGQKVEFLVSFYNNEISEKSEIFDDQFSVERPDGSNFTLKIRSTKLEDSAMYFCASRRDLTANTGELFFGEGSRLTVL.

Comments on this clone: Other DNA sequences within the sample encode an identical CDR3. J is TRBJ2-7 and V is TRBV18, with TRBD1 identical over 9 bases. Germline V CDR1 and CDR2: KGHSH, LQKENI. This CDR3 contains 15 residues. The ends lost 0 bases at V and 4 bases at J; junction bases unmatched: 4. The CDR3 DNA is TGTGCCAGCTCACCACCGGGACAGGGTTCTTACGAGCAGTACTTC. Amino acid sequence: CASSPPGQGSYEQYF.

The CDR3 region has the DNA TGTGCCAGCAGCTTGCAAGTCTCCTACGAGCAGTACTTC. Encoded protein: CASSLQVSYEQYF. The V and J genes are TRBV5-5 and TRBJ2-7; no definite D call. CDR3 length: 13 amino acids. The germline V and J ends were trimmed by 1 base and 0 bases, with 5 bases remaining between them. Germline-derived CDR1 and CDR2 are SGHKS and YYEKEE (reference sequence). Full variable domain (remainder filled in from reference TRBV5-5 and TRBJ2-7): DAGVTQSPTHLIKTRGQQVTLRCSPISGHKSVSWYQQVLGQGPQFIFQYYEKEERGRGNFPDRFSARQFPNYSSELNVNALLLGDSALYLCASSLQVSYEQYFGPGTRLTVT.

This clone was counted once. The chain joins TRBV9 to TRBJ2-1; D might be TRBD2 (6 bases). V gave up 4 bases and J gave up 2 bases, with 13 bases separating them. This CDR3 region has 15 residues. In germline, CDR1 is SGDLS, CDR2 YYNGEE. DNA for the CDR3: TGTGCCAGCAGCCCCGGGACTGGAACCTACAATGAGCAGTTCTTC. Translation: CASSPGTGTYNEQFF. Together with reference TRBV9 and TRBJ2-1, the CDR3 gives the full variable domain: DSGVTQTPKHLITATGQRVTLRCSPRSGDLSVYWYQQSLDQGLQFLIQYYNGEERAKGNILERFSAQQFPDLHSELNLSSLELGDSALYFCASSPGTGTYNEQFFGPGTRLTVL.